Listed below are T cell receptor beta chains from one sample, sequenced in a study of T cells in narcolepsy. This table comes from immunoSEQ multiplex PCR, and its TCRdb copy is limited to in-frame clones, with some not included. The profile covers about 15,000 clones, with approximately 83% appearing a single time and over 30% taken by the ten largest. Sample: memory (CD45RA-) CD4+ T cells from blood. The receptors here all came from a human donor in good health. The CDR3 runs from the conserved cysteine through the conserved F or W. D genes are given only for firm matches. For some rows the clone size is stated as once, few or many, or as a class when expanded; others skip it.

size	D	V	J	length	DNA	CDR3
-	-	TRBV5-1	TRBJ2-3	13	TGCGCCAGCAGCTCGAGGATGGCAGATACGCAGTATTTT	CASSSRMADTQYF
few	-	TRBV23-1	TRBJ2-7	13	TGCGCCAGCACCCTGAACCCCAACTGCGAGCAGTACTTC	CASTLNPNCEQYF
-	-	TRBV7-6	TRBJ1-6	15	TGTGCCAGCAGCTTCGGGGGCTTGGGAAATTCACCCCTCCACTTT	CASSFGGLGNSPLHF
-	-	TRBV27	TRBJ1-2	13	TGTGCCAGCAGTTTATCAGGGTGGGGAGGCTACACCTTC	CASSLSGWGGYTF
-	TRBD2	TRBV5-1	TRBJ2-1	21	TGCGCCAGCAGCTTGGATAGGGGGCCGGGACTAGCTTCGAGCTCCTACAATGAGCAGTTCTTC	CASSLDRGPGLASSSYNEQFF
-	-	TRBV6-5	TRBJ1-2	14	TGTGCCAGCACCGCGGGGGACAACCGCTATGGCTACACCTTC	CASTAGDNRYGYTF
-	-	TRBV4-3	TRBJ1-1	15	TGCGCCAGCAGCCAAGAATCGGGCCTAAGCACTGAAGCTTTCTTT	CASSQESGLSTEAFF
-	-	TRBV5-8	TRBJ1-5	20	TGTGCCAGCAGCCCAAGGACAACGTCGCTGGGAAGGTATAGCAATCAGCCCCAGCATTTT	CASSPRTTSLGRYSNQPQHF
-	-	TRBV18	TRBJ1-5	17	TGTGCCAGCTCACCCCCAGGGGCCCTTGATGGCAATCAGCCCCAGCATTTT	CASSPPGALDGNQPQHF
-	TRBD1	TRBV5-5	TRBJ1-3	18	TGTGCCAGCAGCTTGGGAGGAGGGGGACAGACCTCTGGAAACACCATATATTTT	CASSLGGGGQTSGNTIYF
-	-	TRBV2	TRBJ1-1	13	TGTGCCAGCAGAATACGGGGTGGGACTGAAGCTTTCTTT	CASRIRGGTEAFF
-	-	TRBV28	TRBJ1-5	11	TGTGCCAGCAGCCACCCTTCGCCCCAGCATTTT	CASSHPSPQHF
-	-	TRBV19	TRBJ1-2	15	TGTGCCAGTAGTATAGAACACAATCCTAACTATGGCTACACCTTC	CASSIEHNPNYGYTF
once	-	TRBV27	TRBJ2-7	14	TGTGCCAGCAGTTCGTTTGGGGGATACTACGAGCAGTACTTC	CASSSFGGYYEQYF
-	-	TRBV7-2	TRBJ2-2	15	TGTGCCAGCAGCTTAGCGGTAGCGAACACCGGGGAGCTGTTTTTT	CASSLAVANTGELFF
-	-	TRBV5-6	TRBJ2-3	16	TGTGCCAGCAGCTTGGGCGGGCTTTTTAGCACAGATACGCAGTATTTT	CASSLGGLFSTDTQYF
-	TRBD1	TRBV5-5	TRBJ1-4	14	TGTGCCAGCAGCCCCGGGACAGGGTATGAAAAACTGTTTTTT	CASSPGTGYEKLFF
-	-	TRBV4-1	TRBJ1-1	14	TGCGCCAGCAGCCAAGATCATGGGGACACTGAAGCTTTCTTT	CASSQDHGDTEAFF
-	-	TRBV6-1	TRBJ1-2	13	TGTGCCAGCAGTAGGGCGAATAGCTATGGCTACACCTTC	CASSRANSYGYTF
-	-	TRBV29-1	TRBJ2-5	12	TGCAGCGTTGACTGGGGCCAAGAGACCCAGTACTTC	CSVDWGQETQYF
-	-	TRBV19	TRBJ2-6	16	TGTGCCAGTAGAGATCGCGGAGGCTCTGGGGCCAACGTCCTGACTTTC	CASRDRGGSGANVLTF
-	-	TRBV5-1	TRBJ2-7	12	TGCGCCAGCAGCACCGGGTGGGACGAGCAGTACTTC	CASSTGWDEQYF
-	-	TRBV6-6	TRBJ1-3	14	TGTGCCAGCAGTTACTCTTTCTCTGGAAACACCATATATTTT	CASSYSFSGNTIYF
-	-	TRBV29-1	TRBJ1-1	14	TGCAGCGTTTCCCTGGGGGTATCTAACACTGAAGCTTTCTTT	CSVSLGVSNTEAFF
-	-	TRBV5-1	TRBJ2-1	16	TGCGCCAGCAGTCCCGTGCGCGACGGGTACTACAATGAGCAGTTCTTC	CASSPVRDGYYNEQFF
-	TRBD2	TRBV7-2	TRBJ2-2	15	TGTGCCAGCAGCTCCGGCGGGAGGAACACCGGGGAGCTGTTTTTT	CASSSGGRNTGELFF
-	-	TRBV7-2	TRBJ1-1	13	TGTGCCAGCAGCTTTGGGGCAAACACTGAAGCTTTCTTT	CASSFGANTEAFF
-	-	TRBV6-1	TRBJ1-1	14	TGTGCCAGCAGTGTCATGACGGGGAACACTGAAGCTTTCTTT	CASSVMTGNTEAFF
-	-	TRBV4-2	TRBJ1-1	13	TGTGCCAGCAGTACAGGGTTAAGAACTGAAGCTTTCTTT	CASSTGLRTEAFF
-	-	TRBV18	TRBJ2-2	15	TGTGCCAGCTCACCACCGAGGCCGAACACCGGGGAGCTGTTTTTT	CASSPPRPNTGELFF
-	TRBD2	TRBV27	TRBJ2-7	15	TGTGCCAGCAGTTTGTGGACTAGCGGGAGCCTCGAGCAGTACTTC	CASSLWTSGSLEQYF
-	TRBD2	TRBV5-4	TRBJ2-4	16	TGTGCCAGCAGCTTAGGGGCGGCGGGGGTTAAAAACATTCAGTACTTC	CASSLGAAGVKNIQYF